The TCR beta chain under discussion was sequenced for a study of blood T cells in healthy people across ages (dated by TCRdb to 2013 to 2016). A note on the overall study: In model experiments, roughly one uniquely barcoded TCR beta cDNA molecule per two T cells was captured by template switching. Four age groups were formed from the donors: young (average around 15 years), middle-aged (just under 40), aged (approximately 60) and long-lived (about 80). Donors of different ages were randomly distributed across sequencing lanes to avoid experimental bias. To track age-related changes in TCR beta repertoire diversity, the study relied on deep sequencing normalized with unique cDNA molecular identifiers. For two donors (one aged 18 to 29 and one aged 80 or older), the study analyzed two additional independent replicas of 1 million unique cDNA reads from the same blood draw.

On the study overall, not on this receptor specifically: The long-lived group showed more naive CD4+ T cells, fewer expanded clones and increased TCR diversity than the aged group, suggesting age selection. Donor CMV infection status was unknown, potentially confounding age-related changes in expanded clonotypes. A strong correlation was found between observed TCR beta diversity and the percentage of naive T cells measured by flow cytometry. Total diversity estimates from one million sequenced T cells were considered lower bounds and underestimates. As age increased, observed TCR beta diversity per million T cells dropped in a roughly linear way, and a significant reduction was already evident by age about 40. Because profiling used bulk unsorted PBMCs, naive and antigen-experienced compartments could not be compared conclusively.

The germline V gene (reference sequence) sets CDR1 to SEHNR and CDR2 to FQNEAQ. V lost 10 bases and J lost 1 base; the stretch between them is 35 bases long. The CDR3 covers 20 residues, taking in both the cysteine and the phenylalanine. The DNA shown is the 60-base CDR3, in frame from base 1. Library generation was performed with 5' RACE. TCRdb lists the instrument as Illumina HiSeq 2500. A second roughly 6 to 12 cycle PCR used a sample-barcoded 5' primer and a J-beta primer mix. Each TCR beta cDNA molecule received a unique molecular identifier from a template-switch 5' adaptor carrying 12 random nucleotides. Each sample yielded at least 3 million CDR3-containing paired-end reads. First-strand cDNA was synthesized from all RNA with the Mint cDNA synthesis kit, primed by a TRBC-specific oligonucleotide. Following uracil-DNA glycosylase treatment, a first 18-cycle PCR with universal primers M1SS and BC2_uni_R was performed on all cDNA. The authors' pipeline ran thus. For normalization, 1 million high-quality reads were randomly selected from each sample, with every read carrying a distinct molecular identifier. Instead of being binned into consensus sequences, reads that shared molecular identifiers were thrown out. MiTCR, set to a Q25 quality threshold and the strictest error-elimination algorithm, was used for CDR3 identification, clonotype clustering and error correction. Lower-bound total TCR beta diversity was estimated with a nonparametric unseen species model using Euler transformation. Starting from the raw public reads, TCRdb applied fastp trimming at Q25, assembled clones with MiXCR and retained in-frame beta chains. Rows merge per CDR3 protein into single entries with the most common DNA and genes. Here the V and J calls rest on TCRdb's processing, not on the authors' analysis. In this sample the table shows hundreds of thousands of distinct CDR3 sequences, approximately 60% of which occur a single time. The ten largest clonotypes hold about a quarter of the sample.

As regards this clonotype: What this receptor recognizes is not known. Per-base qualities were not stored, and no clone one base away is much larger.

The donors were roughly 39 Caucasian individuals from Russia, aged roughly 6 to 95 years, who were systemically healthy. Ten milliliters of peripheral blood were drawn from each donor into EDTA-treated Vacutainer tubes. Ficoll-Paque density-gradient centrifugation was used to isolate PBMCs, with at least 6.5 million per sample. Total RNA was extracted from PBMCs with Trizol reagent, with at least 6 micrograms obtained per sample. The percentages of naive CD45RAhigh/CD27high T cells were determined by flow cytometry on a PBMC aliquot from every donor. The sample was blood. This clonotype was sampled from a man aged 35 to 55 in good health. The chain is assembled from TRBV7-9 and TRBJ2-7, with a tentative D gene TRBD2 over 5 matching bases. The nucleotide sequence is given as TGTGCCACCTCGGTAATTCGCCCGAGCAGAAGCGGCAGCCGTTCCTACGAGCAGTACTTC. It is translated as CATSVIRPSRSGSRSYEQYF.